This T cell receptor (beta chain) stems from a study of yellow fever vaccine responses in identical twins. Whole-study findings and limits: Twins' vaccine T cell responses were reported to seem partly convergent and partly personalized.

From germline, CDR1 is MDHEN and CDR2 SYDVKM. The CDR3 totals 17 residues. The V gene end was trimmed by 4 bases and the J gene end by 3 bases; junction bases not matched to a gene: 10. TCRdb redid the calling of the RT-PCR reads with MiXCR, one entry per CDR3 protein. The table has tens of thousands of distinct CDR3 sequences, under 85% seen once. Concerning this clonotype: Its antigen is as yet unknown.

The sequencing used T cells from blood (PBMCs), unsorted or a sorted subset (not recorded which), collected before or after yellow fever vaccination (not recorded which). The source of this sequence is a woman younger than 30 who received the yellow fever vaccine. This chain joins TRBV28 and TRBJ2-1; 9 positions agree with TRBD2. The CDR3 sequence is CASSSPPLAGYYNEQFF. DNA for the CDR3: TGTGCCAGCAGTTCGCCACCCCTAGCGGGGTACTACAATGAGCAGTTCTTC.